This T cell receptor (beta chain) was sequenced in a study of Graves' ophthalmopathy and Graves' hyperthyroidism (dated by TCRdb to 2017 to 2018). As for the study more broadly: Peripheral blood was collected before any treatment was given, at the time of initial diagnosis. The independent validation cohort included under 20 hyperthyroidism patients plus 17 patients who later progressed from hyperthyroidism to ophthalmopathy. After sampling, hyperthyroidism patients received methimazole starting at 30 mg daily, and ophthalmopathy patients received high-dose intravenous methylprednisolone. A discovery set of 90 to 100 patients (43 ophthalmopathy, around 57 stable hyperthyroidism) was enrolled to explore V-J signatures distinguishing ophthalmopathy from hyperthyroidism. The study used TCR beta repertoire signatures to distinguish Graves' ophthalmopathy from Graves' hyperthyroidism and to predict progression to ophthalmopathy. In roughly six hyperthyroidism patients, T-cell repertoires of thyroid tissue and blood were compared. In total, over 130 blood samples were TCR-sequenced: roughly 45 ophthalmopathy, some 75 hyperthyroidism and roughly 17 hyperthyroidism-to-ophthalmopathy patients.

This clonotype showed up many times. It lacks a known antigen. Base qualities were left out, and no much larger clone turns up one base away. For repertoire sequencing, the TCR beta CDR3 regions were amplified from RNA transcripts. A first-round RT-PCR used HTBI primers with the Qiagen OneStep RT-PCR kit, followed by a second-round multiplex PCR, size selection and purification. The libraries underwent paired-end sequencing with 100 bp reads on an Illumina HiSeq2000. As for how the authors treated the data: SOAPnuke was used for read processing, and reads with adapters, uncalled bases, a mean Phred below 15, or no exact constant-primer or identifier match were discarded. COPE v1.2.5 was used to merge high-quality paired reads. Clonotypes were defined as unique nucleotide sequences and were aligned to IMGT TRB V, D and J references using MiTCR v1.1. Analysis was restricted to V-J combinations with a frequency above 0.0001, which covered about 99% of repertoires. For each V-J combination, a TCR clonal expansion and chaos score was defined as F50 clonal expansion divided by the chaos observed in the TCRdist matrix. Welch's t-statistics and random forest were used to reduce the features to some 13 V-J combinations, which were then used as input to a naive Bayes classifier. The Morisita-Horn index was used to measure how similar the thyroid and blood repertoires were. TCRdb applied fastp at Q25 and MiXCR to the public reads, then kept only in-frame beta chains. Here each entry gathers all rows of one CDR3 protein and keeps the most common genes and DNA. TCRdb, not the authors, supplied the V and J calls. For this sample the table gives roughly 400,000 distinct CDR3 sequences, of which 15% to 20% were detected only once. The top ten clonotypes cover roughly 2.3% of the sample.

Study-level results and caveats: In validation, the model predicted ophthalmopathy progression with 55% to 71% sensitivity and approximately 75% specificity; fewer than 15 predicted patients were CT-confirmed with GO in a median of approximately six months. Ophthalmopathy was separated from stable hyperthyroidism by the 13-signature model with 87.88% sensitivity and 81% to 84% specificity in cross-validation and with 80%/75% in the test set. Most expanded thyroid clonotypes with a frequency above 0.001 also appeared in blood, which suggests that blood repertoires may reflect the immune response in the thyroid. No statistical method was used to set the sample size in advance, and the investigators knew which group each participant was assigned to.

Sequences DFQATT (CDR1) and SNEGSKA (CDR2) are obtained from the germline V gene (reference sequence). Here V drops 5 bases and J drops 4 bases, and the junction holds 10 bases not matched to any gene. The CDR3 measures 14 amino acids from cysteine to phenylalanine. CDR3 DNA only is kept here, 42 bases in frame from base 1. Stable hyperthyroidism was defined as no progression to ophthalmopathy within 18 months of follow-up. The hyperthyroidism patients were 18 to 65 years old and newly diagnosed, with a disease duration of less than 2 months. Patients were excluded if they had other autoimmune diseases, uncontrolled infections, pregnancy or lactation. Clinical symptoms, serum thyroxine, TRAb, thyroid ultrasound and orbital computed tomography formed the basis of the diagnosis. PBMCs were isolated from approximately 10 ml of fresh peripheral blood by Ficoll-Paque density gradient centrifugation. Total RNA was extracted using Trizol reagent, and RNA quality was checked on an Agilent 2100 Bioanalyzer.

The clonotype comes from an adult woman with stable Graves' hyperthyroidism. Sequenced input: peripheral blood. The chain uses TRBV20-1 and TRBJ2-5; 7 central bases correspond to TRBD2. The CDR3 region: CSAVREGSGETQYF. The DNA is TGCAGTGCTGTGAGGGAGGGTTCGGGAGAGACCCAGTACTTC.